Below, 8 T cell receptor beta chains from the same sample are listed, as sequenced in a study of cytomegalovirus exposure and HLA in healthy donors. 13 Jbeta primers and 60 Vbeta primers were used for the PCR. Clones were sequenced by immunoSEQ multiplex PCR, and TCRdb holds only the in-frame ones, with some missing. The sample carries around 99,000 clones, roughly 80% recorded once. The sequenced material came from PBMCs. The receptors stem from a man aged 25 to 40 in good health and CMV-seropositive.

Here the CDR3 reads CASSAGTGHYGYTF. In nucleotides, the CDR3 is TGTGCCAGCAGCGCCGGGACAGGGCACTATGGCTACACCTTC. This chain uses TRBV28 with TRBJ1-2, with 9 bases lining up with TRBD1. Trimming at V came to 6 bases and at J to 3 bases, leaving 5 bases not matched to a gene. Germline V gene data show CDR1 as MDHEN and CDR2 as SYDVKM. The CDR3 contains 14 residues.

This rearrangement joins TRBV7-8 to TRBJ1-2; possibly TRBD1 for D (5 bases). V gave up 2 bases and J gave up 8 bases, with 21 bases separating them. This CDR3 has 16 residues. In germline, CDR1 is SGHVS, CDR2 FQNEAQ. CDR3 DNA sequence: TGTGCCAGCAGCTTAAGGGGCGGGGTAAGGCCGTGGGGCTACACCTTC. Translated: CASSLRGGVRPWGYTF.

V and J are TRBV19 and TRBJ1-2, with a weak D call TRBD1 (6 bases). Deletions cut 1 base from V and 4 bases from J, with 16 bases between. Germline values: CDR1 LNHDA, CDR2 SQIVND (reference sequence). The length of the CDR3 is 16 residues. The CDR3 spells CASSIGGTRILYGYTF. CDR3 nucleotides: TGTGCCAGTAGTATAGGGGGGACAAGGATTCTCTATGGCTACACCTTC.

The chain combines TRBV30 with TRBJ2-5, with a tentative D call TRBD2 (6 bases). V was clipped by 5 bases and J by 2 bases, with 12 bases between them. Germline CDR1 reads GTSNPN; CDR2 reads SVGIG (reference sequence). This CDR3 spans 13 amino acids. Written as DNA, the CDR3 is TGTGCCTGGGGTCGTGGGGGGCAAGAGACCCAGTACTTC. Translation gives CAWGRGGQETQYF.

V and J are TRBV27 and TRBJ1-2; D remains ambiguous. The CDR3 is 13 amino acids. V shed 5 bases and J shed 2 bases, with 9 bases lying between them. The germline V gene encodes CDR1 MNHEY and CDR2 SMNVEV (reference sequence). CDR3 loop: CASSKVQNYGYTF. For the CDR3, the DNA is TGTGCCAGCAGTAAGGTACAGAACTATGGCTACACCTTC.

With regard to this clone: The junction does not match germline at one end; this may be a read error. This chain connects TRBV7-9 to TRBJ2-7, with TRBD1 matching over 7 bases. The CDR3 length is 15 residues. Germline assignment: CDR1 SEHNR and CDR2 FQNEAQ (reference sequence). CDR3 protein: CSSSQTRGTDGEQYF. DNA of the CDR3: TGTTCCAGCAGCCAAACGAGGGGGACAGACGGCGAGCAGTACTTC. Full variable domain (missing parts from reference TRBV7-9 and TRBJ2-7): DTGVSQNPRHKITKRGQNVTFRCDPISEHNRLYWYRQTLGQGPEFLTYFQNEAQLEKSRLLSDRFSAERPKGSFSTLEIQRTEQGDSAMYLCSSSQTRGTDGEQYFGPGTRLTVT.

The chain employs TRBV6-4 and TRBJ2-3; 14 bases fit TRBD2. CDR1 is MRHNA and CDR2 is SNTAGT in the germline V gene. The CDR3 is 15 amino acids. Trimming removed 6 bases from V and 6 bases from J; junction bases left unmatched: 5. The CDR3 sequence is CASSPTSGGADTQYF. The CDR3 nucleotides read TGTGCCAGCAGCCCGACTAGCGGGGGGGCCGATACGCAGTATTTT.

This clone was detected only once. CDR3 nucleotides: TGTGCCAGCAGCCAAGGCGGAACCTACAATGAGCAGTTCTTC. Translated: CASSQGGTYNEQFF. The chain links TRBV4-2 to TRBJ2-1; D uncertain. CDR3 length equals 14 residues. Germline loops: CDR1 LGHNA, CDR2 YNFKEQ. Trimming shortened V by 1 base and J by 2 bases, and 6 bases separated the two germline ends.